This TCR beta chain was identified in a study of molecular identifiers for immune sequencing clone quantification. Germline assignment: CDR1 MGHDK and CDR2 SYGVNS. This CDR3 is 13 amino acids long. Trimming stripped 8 bases from V and 2 bases from J, with 13 bases between. Ten or more counts support this clonotype. Each CDR3 protein gets one entry after TCRdb re-called the PCR reads with MiXCR. Of about 640,000 distinct CDR3 sequences listed, 15% to 20% are singletons. The chain employs TRBV25-1 and TRBJ2-7; possibly TRBD2 for D (5 bases). Sequenced sample: naive CD8+ T cells from blood, with Jurkat cell RNA spiked in. The sample's subset: FACS-sorted CD8+CD4-CCR7+CD45RA+ naive T cells. The sequence came from a human donor in good health. Some libraries in this study had Jurkat cell RNA spiked in. The CDR3 region has the DNA TGTGCCAGCCTGGACTGGTTTACCTACGAGCAGTACTTC. This translates into CASLDWFTYEQYF.